The T cell receptor beta chain described here comes from a study of regulatory T cells in long-lasting Graves disease. This clonotype was counted once. It differs at one base from a far larger clone, so likely a read error. Building of the TCR beta libraries involved iRepertoire HTBI primers and Arm-PCR of CDR3 regions. TCRdb re-analysed the multiplex PCR reads in MiXCR, keeping a single row per CDR3 protein. The sample includes roughly 500,000 distinct CDR3 sequences, roughly 13% seen only once; the top ten take about 10%. This CDR3 is 15 amino acids long. CDR1 is MNHEY, CDR2 SVGAGI, per germline. Time point described: newly diagnosed GD, antithyroid drugs for less than 3 months. Following extraction of RNA from PBMCs, that RNA was used to make the TCR library. This sample was shared with a second study, whose subject was T cells in Graves' hyperthyroidism and ophthalmopathy.

This receptor was taken from a man aged 25 to 40 with Graves disease. The gene calls are TRBV6-5 and TRBJ2-1; no clear D gene. The DNA end lines up better with TRBJ2-5; the J call may be wrong. This specimen was peripheral blood mononuclear cells (PBMCs), taken at new diagnosis, from a patient treated with antithyroid drugs. The CDR3, as DNA: TGTGCCAGCGGTTACCCAGACAAACTACAAGAGACCCAGTACTTC. Translation gives CASGYPDKLQETQYF.